This T cell receptor beta chain was sequenced during a study of shared clonotypes between healthy human individuals. The CDR3 is 12 amino acids. CDR1 is MNHEY and CDR2 is SVGAGI in the germline V gene. Trimming left V 8 bases short and J 3 bases short, with 10 bases between. In the naive CD8 group, cells lacked CD45RO and were positively selected for CCR7, so terminally differentiated effector memory CD45RA+ cells were left out. Study findings and constraints: Roughly 5% of naive CD4 clonotypes were shared across a handful of donors. Sorted-subset samples were not fully sequenced, rarefaction indicated.

Note on this clone: Its cognate antigen is unknown.

In the original analysis: Filtering differed since immunoSEQ provided only junctions, with no quality scores. Clones were sequenced by immunoSEQ multiplex PCR, and TCRdb holds only the in-frame ones, with some missing. Clone size and V and J calls were adopted from that table, with D and trimming inferred from the DNA. Of about 820,000 clones detected, nearly 95% appear once; the ten largest clones hold approximately 25%. The sequencing sample was made of naive CD8+ T cells sorted from blood. The clonotype comes from a man aged 25-45 years in good health. V is TRBV6-5 and J is TRBJ2-5; possibly TRBD1 for D (5 bases). CDR3 in DNA: TGTGCCAGCGGGGAACAGGAAGAGACCCAGTACTTC. Protein product: CASGEQEETQYF.